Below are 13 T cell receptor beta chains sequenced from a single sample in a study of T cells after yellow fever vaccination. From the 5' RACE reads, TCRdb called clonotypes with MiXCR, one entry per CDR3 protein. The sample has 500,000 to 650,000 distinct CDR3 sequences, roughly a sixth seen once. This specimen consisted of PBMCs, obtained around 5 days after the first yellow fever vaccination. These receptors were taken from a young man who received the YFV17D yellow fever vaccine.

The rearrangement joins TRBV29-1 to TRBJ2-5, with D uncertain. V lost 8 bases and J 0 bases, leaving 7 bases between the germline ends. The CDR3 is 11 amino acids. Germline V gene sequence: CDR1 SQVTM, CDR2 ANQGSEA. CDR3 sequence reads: CSPWYQETQYF. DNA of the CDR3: TGCAGCCCCTGGTACCAAGAGACCCAGTACTTC.

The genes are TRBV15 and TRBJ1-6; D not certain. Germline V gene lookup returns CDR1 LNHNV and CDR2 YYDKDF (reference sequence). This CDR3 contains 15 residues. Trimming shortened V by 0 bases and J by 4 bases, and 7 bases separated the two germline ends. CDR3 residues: CATSRDGQYNSPLHF. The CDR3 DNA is TGTGCCACCAGCAGAGATGGTCAGTATAATTCACCCCTCCACTTT.

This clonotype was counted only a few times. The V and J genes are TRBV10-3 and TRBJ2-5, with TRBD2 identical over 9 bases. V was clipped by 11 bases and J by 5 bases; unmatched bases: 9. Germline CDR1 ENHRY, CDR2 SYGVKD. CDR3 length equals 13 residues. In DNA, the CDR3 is TGTGCCTCCGGAGTCCTAGCGGGGGAGACCCAGTACTTC. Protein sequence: CASGVLAGETQYF.

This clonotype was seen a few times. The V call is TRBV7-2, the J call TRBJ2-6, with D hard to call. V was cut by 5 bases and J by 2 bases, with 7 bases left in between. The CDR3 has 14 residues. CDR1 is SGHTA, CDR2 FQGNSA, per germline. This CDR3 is CASSRSAGANVLTF. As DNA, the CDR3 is TGTGCCAGCAGCCGGTCAGCTGGGGCCAACGTCCTGACTTTC.

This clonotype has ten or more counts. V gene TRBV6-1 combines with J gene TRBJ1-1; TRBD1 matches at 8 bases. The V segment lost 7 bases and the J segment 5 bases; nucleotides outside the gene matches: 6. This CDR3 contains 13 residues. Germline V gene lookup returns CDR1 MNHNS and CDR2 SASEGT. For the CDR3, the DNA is TGTGCCAGCACTCTGACAGGGGAGACTGAAGCTTTCTTT. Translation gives CASTLTGETEAFF.

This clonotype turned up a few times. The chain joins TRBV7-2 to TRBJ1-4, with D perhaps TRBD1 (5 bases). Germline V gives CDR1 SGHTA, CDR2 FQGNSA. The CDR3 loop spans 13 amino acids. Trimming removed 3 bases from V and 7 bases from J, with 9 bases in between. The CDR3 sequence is CASSLNGGEKLFF. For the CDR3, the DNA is TGTGCCAGCAGCTTGAATGGGGGTGAAAAACTGTTTTTT.

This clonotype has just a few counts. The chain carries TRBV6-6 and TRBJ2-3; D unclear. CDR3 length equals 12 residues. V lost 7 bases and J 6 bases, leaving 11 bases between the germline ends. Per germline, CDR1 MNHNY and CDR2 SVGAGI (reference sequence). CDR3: CASNQARDTQYF. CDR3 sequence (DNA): TGTGCCAGCAACCAGGCCCGGGATACGCAGTATTTT.

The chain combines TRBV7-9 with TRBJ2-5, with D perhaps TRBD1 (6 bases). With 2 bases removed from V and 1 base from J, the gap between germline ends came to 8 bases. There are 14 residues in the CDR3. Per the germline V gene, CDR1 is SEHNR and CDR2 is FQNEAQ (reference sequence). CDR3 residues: CASSLTTGQETQYF. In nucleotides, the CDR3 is TGTGCCAGCAGCTTAACGACAGGCCAAGAGACCCAGTACTTC. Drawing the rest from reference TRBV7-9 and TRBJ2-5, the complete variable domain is DTGVSQNPRHKITKRGQNVTFRCDPISEHNRLYWYRQTLGQGPEFLTYFQNEAQLEKSRLLSDRFSAERPKGSFSTLEIQRTEQGDSAMYLCASSLTTGQETQYFGPGTRLLVL.

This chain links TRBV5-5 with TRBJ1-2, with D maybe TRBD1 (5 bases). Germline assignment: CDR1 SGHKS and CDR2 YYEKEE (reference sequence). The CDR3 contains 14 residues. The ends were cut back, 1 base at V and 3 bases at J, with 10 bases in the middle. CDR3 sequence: CASSLRGFYYGYTF. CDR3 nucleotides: TGTGCCAGCAGCTTGAGGGGTTTTTACTATGGCTACACCTTC. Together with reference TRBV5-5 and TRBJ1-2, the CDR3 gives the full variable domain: DAGVTQSPTHLIKTRGQQVTLRCSPISGHKSVSWYQQVLGQGPQFIFQYYEKEERGRGNFPDRFSARQFPNYSSELNVNALLLGDSALYLCASSLRGFYYGYTFGSGTRLTVV.

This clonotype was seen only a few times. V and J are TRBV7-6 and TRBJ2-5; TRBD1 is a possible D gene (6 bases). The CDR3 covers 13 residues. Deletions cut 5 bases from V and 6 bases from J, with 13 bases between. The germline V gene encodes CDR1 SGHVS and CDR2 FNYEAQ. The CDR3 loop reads CASSPTGLQTQYF. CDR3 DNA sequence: TGTGCCAGCAGCCCTACAGGGTTGCAGACCCAGTACTTC.

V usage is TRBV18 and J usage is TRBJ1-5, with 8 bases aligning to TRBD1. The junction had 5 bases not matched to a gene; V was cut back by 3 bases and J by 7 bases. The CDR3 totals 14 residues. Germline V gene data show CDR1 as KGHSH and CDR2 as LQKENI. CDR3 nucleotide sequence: TGTGCCAGCTCACCTCGGACAGGGAGCCAGCCCCAGCATTTT. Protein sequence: CASSPRTGSQPQHF.

The CDR3 coding sequence is TGCGCCAGCAGCCCTAAGCGGGGGGCCAGCTCCTACAATGAGCAGTTCTTC. Translating gives CASSPKRGASSYNEQFF. The chain has TRBV4-1 and TRBJ2-1; 9 bases map to TRBD2. The ends lost 4 bases at V and 0 bases at J; junction bases unmatched: 7. This CDR3 region has 17 residues. CDR1 is MGHRA and CDR2 is YSYEKL in the germline V gene.

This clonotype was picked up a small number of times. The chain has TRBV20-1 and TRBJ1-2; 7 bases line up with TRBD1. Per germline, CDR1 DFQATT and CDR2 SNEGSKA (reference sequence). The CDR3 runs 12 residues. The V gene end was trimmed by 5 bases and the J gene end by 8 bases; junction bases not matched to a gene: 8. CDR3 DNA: TGCAGTGCTCTAACCAACAGGGGAGGCTACACCTTC. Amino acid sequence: CSALTNRGGYTF.